These T cell receptor beta chains were read from a single sample in a study of T cell changes during pregnancy in multiple sclerosis. TCRdb's copy holds only in-frame clones and misses some; the assay was immunoSEQ multiplex PCR. The sample lists 56,000 or so clones, approximately 90% occurring once. The source was CD4+ T cells from peripheral blood mononuclear cells, collected in the third trimester of pregnancy. The receptors here all came from a female donor with multiple sclerosis, enrolled in a pregnancy study. Both conserved end residues are part of each CDR3. D genes are given only for firm matches.

d_call,v_call,j_call,cdr3_aa,cdr3_nt
-,TRBV7-8,TRBJ1-1,CASSKSGTEAFF,TGTGCCAGCAGCAAATCCGGCACTGAAGCTTTCTTT
TRBD1,TRBV30,TRBJ1-4,CAWREGTGEEKLFF,TGTGCCTGGCGAGAGGGGACAGGGGAAGAAAAACTGTTTTTT
-,TRBV18,TRBJ1-5,CASSRGDKKPPQHF,TGTGCCAGCTCACGAGGGGACAAAAAACCTCCCCAGCATTTT
-,TRBV30,TRBJ2-1,CAWSVPGRGYNEQFF,TGTGCCTGGAGTGTACCAGGGCGGGGATACAATGAGCAGTTCTTC
-,TRBV6-5,TRBJ1-1,CASSFQGKGGTEAFF,TGTGCCAGCAGTTTCCAAGGGAAGGGAGGAACTGAAGCTTTCTTT
-,TRBV5-8,TRBJ1-1,CASSWPEAFF,TGTGCCAGCAGCTGGCCTGAAGCTTTCTTT
-,TRBV5-1,TRBJ1-6,CASSSNTGTVNSPLHF,TGCGCCAGCAGCTCGAACACCGGGACTGTCAATTCACCCCTCCACTTT
-,TRBV6-1,TRBJ2-7,CASRSSYEQYF,TGTGCCAGCAGATCATCCTACGAGCAGTACTTC
-,TRBV5-5,TRBJ2-2,CASSRGEGVTGELFF,TGTGCCAGCAGCCGAGGGGAGGGGGTCACCGGGGAGCTGTTTTTT
TRBD1,TRBV9,TRBJ2-3,CASSVWSGTGTDTQYF,TGTGCCAGCAGCGTTTGGTCCGGGACAGGCACAGATACGCAGTATTTT